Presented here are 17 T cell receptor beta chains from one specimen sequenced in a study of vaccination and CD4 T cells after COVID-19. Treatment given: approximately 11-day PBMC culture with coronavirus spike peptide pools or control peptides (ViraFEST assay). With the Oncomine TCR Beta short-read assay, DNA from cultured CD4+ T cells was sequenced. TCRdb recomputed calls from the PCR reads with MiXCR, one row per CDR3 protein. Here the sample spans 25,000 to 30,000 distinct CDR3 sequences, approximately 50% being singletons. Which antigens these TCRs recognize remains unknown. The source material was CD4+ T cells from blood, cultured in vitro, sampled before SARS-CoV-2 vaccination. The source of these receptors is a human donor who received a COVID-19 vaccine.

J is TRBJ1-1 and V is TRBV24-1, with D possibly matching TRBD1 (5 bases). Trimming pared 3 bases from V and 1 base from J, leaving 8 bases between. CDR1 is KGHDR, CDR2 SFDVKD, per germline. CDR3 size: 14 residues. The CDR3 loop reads CATSDGDRNTEAFF. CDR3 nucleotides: TGTGCCACCAGTGATGGCGACAGGAACACTGAAGCTTTCTTT.

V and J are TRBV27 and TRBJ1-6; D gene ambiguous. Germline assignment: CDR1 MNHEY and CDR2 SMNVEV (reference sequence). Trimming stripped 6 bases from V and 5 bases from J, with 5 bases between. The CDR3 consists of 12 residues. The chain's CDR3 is CASSYHNSPLHF. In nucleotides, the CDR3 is TGTGCCAGCAGCTATCATAATTCACCCCTCCACTTT.

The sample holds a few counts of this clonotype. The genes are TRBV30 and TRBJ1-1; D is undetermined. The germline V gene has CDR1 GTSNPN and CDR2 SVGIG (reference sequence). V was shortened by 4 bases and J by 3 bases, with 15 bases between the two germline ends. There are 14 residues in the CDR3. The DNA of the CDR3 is TGTGCCTGGACCGTGGTACAGAAACACACTGAAGCTTTCTTT. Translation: CAWTVVQKHTEAFF.

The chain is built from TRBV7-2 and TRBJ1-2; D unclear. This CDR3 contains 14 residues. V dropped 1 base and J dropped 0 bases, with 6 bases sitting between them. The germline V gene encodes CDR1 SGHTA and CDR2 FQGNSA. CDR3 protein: CASSLDGTNYGYTF. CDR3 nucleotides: TGTGCCAGCAGCTTAGACGGAACTAACTATGGCTACACCTTC. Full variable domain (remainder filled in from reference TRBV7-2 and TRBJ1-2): GAGVSQSPSNKVTEKGKDVELRCDPISGHTALYWYRQSLGQGLEFLIYFQGNSAPDKSGLPSDRFSAERTGGSVSTLTIQRTQQEDSAVYLCASSLDGTNYGYTFGSGTRLTVV.

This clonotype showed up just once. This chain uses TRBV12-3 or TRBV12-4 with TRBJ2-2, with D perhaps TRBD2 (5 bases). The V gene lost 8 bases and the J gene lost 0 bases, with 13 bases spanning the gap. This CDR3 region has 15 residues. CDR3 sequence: CASAGLLTNTGELFF. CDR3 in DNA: TGTGCCAGCGCCGGACTTCTAACGAACACCGGGGAGCTGTTTTTT.

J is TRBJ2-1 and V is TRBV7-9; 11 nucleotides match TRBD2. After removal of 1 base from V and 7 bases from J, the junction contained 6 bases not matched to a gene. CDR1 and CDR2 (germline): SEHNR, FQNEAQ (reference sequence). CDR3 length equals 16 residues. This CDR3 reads CASSLVAGGPGNEQFF. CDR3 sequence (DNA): TGTGCCAGCAGCTTAGTAGCGGGGGGGCCAGGGAATGAGCAGTTCTTC.

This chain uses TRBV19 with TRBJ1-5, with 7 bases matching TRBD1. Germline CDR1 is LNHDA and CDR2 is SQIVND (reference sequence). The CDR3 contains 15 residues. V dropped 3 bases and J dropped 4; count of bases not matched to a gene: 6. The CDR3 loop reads CASSISTGPNQPQHF. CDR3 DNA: TGTGCCAGTAGTATCTCGACAGGGCCGAATCAGCCCCAGCATTTT.

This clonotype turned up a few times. The CDR3 protein is CATSDPANEKLFF. The CDR3, as DNA: TGTGCCACCAGTGATCCCGCTAATGAAAAACTGTTTTTT. V is TRBV24-1 and J is TRBJ1-4; unclear D gene. With 3 bases removed from V and 3 bases from J, the gap between germline ends came to 4 bases. This CDR3 contains 13 residues. The germline gives CDR1 KGHDR, CDR2 SFDVKD.

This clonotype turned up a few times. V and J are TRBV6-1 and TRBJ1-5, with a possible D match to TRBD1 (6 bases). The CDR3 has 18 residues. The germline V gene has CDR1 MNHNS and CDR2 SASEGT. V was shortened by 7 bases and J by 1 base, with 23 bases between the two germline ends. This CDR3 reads CASTLLVRTVGSNQPQHF. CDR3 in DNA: TGTGCCAGCACCCTATTAGTCCGGACAGTGGGGAGCAATCAGCCCCAGCATTTT.

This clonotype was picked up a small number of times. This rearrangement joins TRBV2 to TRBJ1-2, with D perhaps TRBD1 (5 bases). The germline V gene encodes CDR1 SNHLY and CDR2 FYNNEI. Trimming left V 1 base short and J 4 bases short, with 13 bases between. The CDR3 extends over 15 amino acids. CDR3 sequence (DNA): TGTGCCAGCAGTGAAGTCCGGACATCTAGCTATGGCTACACCTTC. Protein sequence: CASSEVRTSSYGYTF.

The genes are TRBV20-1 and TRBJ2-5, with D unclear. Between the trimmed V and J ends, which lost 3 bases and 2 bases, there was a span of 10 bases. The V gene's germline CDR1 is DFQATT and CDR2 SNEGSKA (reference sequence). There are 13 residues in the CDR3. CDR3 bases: TGCAGTGCTAGTTACTCCACGCAAGAGACCCAGTACTTC. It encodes CSASYSTQETQYF.

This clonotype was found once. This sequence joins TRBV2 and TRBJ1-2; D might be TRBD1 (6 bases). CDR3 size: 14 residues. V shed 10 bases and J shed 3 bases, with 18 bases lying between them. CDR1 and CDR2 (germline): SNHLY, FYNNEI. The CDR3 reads CATSVGGAYYGYTF. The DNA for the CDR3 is TGTGCCACCTCGGTAGGGGGGGCCTACTATGGCTACACCTTC.

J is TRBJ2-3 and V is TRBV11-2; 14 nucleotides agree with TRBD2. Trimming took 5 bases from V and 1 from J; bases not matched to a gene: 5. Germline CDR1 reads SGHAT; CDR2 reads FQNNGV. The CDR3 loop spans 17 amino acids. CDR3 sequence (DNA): TGTGCCAGCAGCCGGGGACTAGCGGGGGCCCGCACAGATACGCAGTATTTT. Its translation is CASSRGLAGARTDTQYF.

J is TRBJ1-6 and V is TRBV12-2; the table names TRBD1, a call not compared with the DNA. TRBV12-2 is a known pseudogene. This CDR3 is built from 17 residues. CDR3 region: CASRQGRRSSYNSPLHF. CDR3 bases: TGTGCAAGTCGCCAGGGACGCCGGAGCTCCTATAATTCACCCCTCCACTTT.

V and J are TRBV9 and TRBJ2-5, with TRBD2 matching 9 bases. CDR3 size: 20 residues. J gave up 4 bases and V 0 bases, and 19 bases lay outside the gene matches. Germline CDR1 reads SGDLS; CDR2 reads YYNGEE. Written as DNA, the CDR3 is TGTGCCAGCAGCGTAGCAGTTAGCGGGGGCGCGACGACGGTCGGAGAGACCCAGTACTTC. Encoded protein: CASSVAVSGGATTVGETQYF.

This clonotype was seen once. Here the CDR3 reads CASSPGGGKSTGELFF. The CDR3 DNA is TGTGCCAGCAGCCCCGGGGGGGGTAAATCCACCGGGGAGCTGTTTTTT. V is TRBV7-3 and J is TRBJ2-2; TRBD2 aligns across 8 bases. Germline V lookup: CDR1 SGHTA, CDR2 FQGTGA. The CDR3 runs 16 residues. J was trimmed by 4 bases and V by 5 bases; bases with no gene match: 9.

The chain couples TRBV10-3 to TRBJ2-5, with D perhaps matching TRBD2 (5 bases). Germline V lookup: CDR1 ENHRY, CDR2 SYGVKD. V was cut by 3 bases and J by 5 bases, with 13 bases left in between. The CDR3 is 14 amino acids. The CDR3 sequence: CAISEGLSQETQYF. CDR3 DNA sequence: TGTGCCATCAGTGAAGGACTCAGCCAGGAGACCCAGTACTTC.